These T cell receptor beta chains were read from a single sample in a study of T-cell reconstitution after alpha-beta-depleted transplantation in children. TCRdb itself ran the PCR reads through MiXCR, one entry per CDR3 protein. The sample has around 190,000 distinct CDR3 sequences; around 7% are singletons. The sequencing here drew on PBMCs, taken before TCRalphabeta/CD19-depleted stem cell transplant. All receptors derive from a boy aged 2 to 9 with acute lymphoblastic leukemia, due to receive a stem cell transplant. CDR3s include the opening cysteine and the closing phenylalanine or tryptophan. A D gene is named only where the DNA matches it firmly. Clone sizes are given selectively: once, few, many, or a class where the clone is expanded.

v_gene: TRBV2; d_gene: TRBD2; abundance: few; j_gene: TRBJ2-2; CDR3nt: TGTGCCATTAGCGGGCCAGGAAACACCGGGGAGCTGTTTTTT; CDR3aa: CAISGPGNTGELFF
v_gene: TRBV7-2; d_gene: NA; abundance: many; j_gene: TRBJ2-7; CDR3nt: TGTGCCAGCAGCTTAGTATCCTTCGAGCAGTACTTC; CDR3aa: CASSLVSFEQYF
v_gene: TRBV28; d_gene: TRBD2; abundance: many; j_gene: TRBJ2-3; CDR3nt: TGTGCCAGCAGTTCCCCCTTAGTAGCGGGAGCGGTCACAGATACGCAGTATTTT; CDR3aa: CASSSPLVAGAVTDTQYF
v_gene: TRBV5-1; d_gene: NA; abundance: many; j_gene: TRBJ1-1; CDR3nt: TGCGCCAGCAGCTTACAGGTATACTACACTGAAGCTTTCTTT; CDR3aa: CASSLQVYYTEAFF
v_gene: TRBV6-2/TRBV6-3; d_gene: NA; abundance: NA; j_gene: TRBJ1-1; CDR3nt: TGTGCCAGCAGGAAAGGAGGAAGCGGAGCTTTCTTT; CDR3aa: CASRKGGSGAFF
v_gene: TRBV6-2/TRBV6-3; d_gene: TRBD1; abundance: many; j_gene: TRBJ2-3; CDR3nt: TGTGCCAGCAGCCCTACCCCCGGGGACAGGGGGCTGGGCACAGATACGCAGTATTTT; CDR3aa: CASSPTPGDRGLGTDTQYF
v_gene: TRBV5-1; d_gene: NA; abundance: NA; j_gene: TRBJ2-7; CDR3nt: TGCGCCAGCAGTAAACCCCCCTACGAGCAGTACTTC; CDR3aa: CASSKPPYEQYF
v_gene: TRBV3-1; d_gene: NA; abundance: NA; j_gene: TRBJ2-7; CDR3nt: TGTGCCAGCAGCCAAGCTCCGACAGGAGGTGAGCAGTACTTC; CDR3aa: CASSQAPTGGEQYF
v_gene: TRBV14; d_gene: NA; abundance: many; j_gene: TRBJ1-1; CDR3nt: TGTGCCAGCAGCCAAGGGAGAAACACTGAAGCTTTCTTT; CDR3aa: CASSQGRNTEAFF
v_gene: TRBV7-9; d_gene: NA; abundance: many; j_gene: TRBJ1-1; CDR3nt: TGTGCCAGCAGCTTAACGAAGATTATGCGGGGCCCGATGAACACTGAAGCTTTCTTT; CDR3aa: CASSLTKIMRGPMNTEAFF
v_gene: TRBV4-3; d_gene: NA; abundance: NA; j_gene: TRBJ2-7; CDR3nt: TGCGCCAGCAGCCAAGTGGCAGGGGTCGACGAGCAGTACTTC; CDR3aa: CASSQVAGVDEQYF
v_gene: TRBV2; d_gene: TRBD1; abundance: NA; j_gene: TRBJ2-7; CDR3nt: TGTGCCAGCTCGCCAGGACAGGGCAACGACGAGCAGTACTTC; CDR3aa: CASSPGQGNDEQYF
v_gene: TRBV20-1; d_gene: NA; abundance: few; j_gene: TRBJ2-7; CDR3nt: TGCAGTGCTAGGAGCATCTCCTACGAGCAGTACTTC; CDR3aa: CSARSISYEQYF
v_gene: TRBV28; d_gene: TRBD2; abundance: many; j_gene: TRBJ2-1; CDR3nt: TGTGCCAGCAGTTTATCCTCGGCTAGCGGGAAAAATGAGCAGTTCTTC; CDR3aa: CASSLSSASGKNEQFF
v_gene: TRBV28; d_gene: NA; abundance: many; j_gene: TRBJ1-4; CDR3nt: TGTGCCAGCAGGGGGGGGGCGGATGAAAAACTGTTTTTT; CDR3aa: CASRGGADEKLFF
v_gene: TRBV3-1; d_gene: TRBD1; abundance: many; j_gene: TRBJ2-2; CDR3nt: TGTGCCAGCAGCCAAGGAACAGGGGTAGGGCTGTTTTTT; CDR3aa: CASSQGTGVGLFF
v_gene: TRBV29-1; d_gene: NA; abundance: few; j_gene: TRBJ1-2; CDR3nt: TGCAGCGTTGAAAGCCTGAACTATGGCTACACCTTC; CDR3aa: CSVESLNYGYTF
v_gene: TRBV28; d_gene: NA; abundance: many; j_gene: TRBJ1-5; CDR3nt: TGTGCCAGCAGCCAACCCGGGGATCGGGGTCAGCCCCAGCATTTT; CDR3aa: CASSQPGDRGQPQHF
v_gene: TRBV12-3/TRBV12-4; d_gene: NA; abundance: few; j_gene: TRBJ2-7; CDR3nt: TGTGCCAGCAGTTTTAATTTAAGGGTGGAGGAGCAGTACTTC; CDR3aa: CASSFNLRVEEQYF
v_gene: TRBV24-1; d_gene: TRBD2; abundance: many; j_gene: TRBJ2-1; CDR3nt: TGTGCCACCAGTGATACTAGCGGGAGGCACAATGAGCAGTTCTTC; CDR3aa: CATSDTSGRHNEQFF
v_gene: TRBV10-3; d_gene: NA; abundance: NA; j_gene: TRBJ1-4; CDR3nt: TGTGCCATCAGTGAGGCATGGCAGTCAAATGAAAAACTGTTTTTT; CDR3aa: CAISEAWQSNEKLFF
v_gene: TRBV28; d_gene: NA; abundance: many; j_gene: TRBJ2-4; CDR3nt: TGTGCCAGCAGGTCCTTGACTGGCATTCAGTACTTC; CDR3aa: CASRSLTGIQYF
v_gene: TRBV25-1; d_gene: NA; abundance: few; j_gene: TRBJ1-5; CDR3nt: TGTGCCAGCATCTACTGGACAGAAGAGCAGCCCCAGCATTTT; CDR3aa: CASIYWTEEQPQHF
v_gene: TRBV20-1; d_gene: TRBD1; abundance: NA; j_gene: TRBJ1-3; CDR3nt: TGCAGTGCTTGGGACAGGGGTACTGGAAACACCATATATTTT; CDR3aa: CSAWDRGTGNTIYF